These T cell receptor beta chains were read from a single sample in a study of CD8+ T cells in alopecia areata. This table comes from immunoSEQ multiplex PCR, and its TCRdb copy is limited to in-frame clones, with some not included. The sample records about 120,000 clones, roughly 50% being singletons. This sample comprised CD8+ T cells sorted from blood, obtained at week 0. These receptors came from a human donor with alopecia areata. Both conserved end residues are part of each CDR3. D genes are given only for firm matches. Size values are once, few and many counts, or a class for expanded clones, and some rows have none.

v_call: TRBV7-3; d_call: NA; clone_size: NA; j_call: TRBJ1-2; cdr3_aa: CASSLTRKGKDYGYTF; cdr3_nt: TGTGCCAGCAGCTTAACGAGGAAGGGGAAGGACTATGGCTACACCTTC
v_call: TRBV27; d_call: TRBD2; clone_size: NA; j_call: TRBJ2-7; cdr3_aa: CASSLMTSGYEQYF; cdr3_nt: TGTGCCAGCAGTTTGATGACTAGCGGCTACGAGCAGTACTTC
v_call: TRBV5-6; d_call: TRBD1; clone_size: few; j_call: TRBJ2-7; cdr3_aa: CASSLGGQAYEQYF; cdr3_nt: TGTGCCAGCAGCTTGGGAGGACAGGCCTACGAGCAGTACTTC
v_call: TRBV29-1; d_call: NA; clone_size: NA; j_call: TRBJ2-7; cdr3_aa: CSVLRGTETYEQYF; cdr3_nt: TGCAGCGTTTTGCGGGGGACAGAGACCTACGAGCAGTACTTC
v_call: TRBV27; d_call: TRBD1; clone_size: NA; j_call: TRBJ2-7; cdr3_aa: CASSMTGSLTEQYF; cdr3_nt: TGTGCCAGCAGTATGACAGGGTCCCTCACCGAGCAGTACTTC
v_call: TRBV2; d_call: NA; clone_size: NA; j_call: TRBJ2-3; cdr3_aa: CASSSSWDYTQYF; cdr3_nt: TGTGCCAGCAGCTCGTCGTGGGATTATACGCAGTATTTT
v_call: TRBV15; d_call: NA; clone_size: once; j_call: TRBJ2-2; cdr3_aa: CATSRDATRVGGELFF; cdr3_nt: TGTGCCACCAGCAGAGATGCTACGAGGGTAGGCGGGGAGCTGTTTTTT
v_call: TRBV5-6; d_call: TRBD2; clone_size: NA; j_call: TRBJ2-7; cdr3_aa: CASSPSPSGGTHYEQYF; cdr3_nt: TGTGCCAGCAGCCCATCACCTAGCGGGGGGACTCACTACGAGCAGTACTTC
v_call: TRBV14; d_call: NA; clone_size: NA; j_call: TRBJ1-4; cdr3_aa: CASSQALGTNEKLFF; cdr3_nt: TGTGCCAGCAGCCAAGCCCTGGGAACTAATGAAAAACTGTTTTTT
v_call: TRBV9; d_call: NA; clone_size: few; j_call: TRBJ1-2; cdr3_aa: CASSVEDGYGYTF; cdr3_nt: TGTGCCAGCAGCGTCGAGGACGGCTATGGCTACACCTTC
v_call: TRBV27; d_call: NA; clone_size: NA; j_call: TRBJ1-5; cdr3_aa: CASSFGHNQPQHF; cdr3_nt: TGTGCCAGCAGTTTCGGACACAATCAGCCCCAGCATTTT
v_call: TRBV4-1; d_call: NA; clone_size: NA; j_call: TRBJ1-5; cdr3_aa: CASSQERGLNQPQHF; cdr3_nt: TGCGCCAGCAGCCAAGAGAGAGGCCTCAATCAGCCCCAGCATTTT
v_call: TRBV29-1; d_call: NA; clone_size: NA; j_call: TRBJ1-2; cdr3_aa: CSVWGMSNYGYTF; cdr3_nt: TGCAGCGTTTGGGGGATGTCTAACTATGGCTACACCTTC
v_call: TRBV29-1; d_call: NA; clone_size: NA; j_call: TRBJ2-7; cdr3_aa: CSVEGARGYEQYF; cdr3_nt: TGCAGCGTTGAGGGAGCGAGGGGGTACGAGCAGTACTTC
v_call: TRBV5-1; d_call: TRBD2; clone_size: NA; j_call: TRBJ2-3; cdr3_aa: CASTASGGQEDTQYF; cdr3_nt: TGCGCCAGCACGGCTAGCGGGGGCCAAGAAGATACGCAGTATTTT
v_call: TRBV5-1; d_call: NA; clone_size: NA; j_call: TRBJ2-1; cdr3_aa: CASSPPPLWRGQGNEQFF; cdr3_nt: TGCGCCAGCAGCCCCCCCCCTCTCTGGCGGGGCCAGGGTAATGAGCAGTTCTTC
v_call: TRBV9; d_call: NA; clone_size: NA; j_call: TRBJ2-2; cdr3_aa: CASSENDAGELFF; cdr3_nt: TGTGCCAGCAGCGAGAATGACGCCGGGGAGCTGTTTTTT
v_call: TRBV6-1; d_call: NA; clone_size: NA; j_call: TRBJ2-1; cdr3_aa: CASIEYGSYNEQFF; cdr3_nt: TGTGCCAGCATCGAGTACGGATCCTACAATGAGCAGTTCTTC
v_call: TRBV6-6; d_call: NA; clone_size: NA; j_call: TRBJ2-7; cdr3_aa: CASSGSYEQYF; cdr3_nt: TGTGCCAGCAGTGGGAGCTACGAGCAGTACTTC
v_call: TRBV9; d_call: TRBD2; clone_size: NA; j_call: TRBJ2-4; cdr3_aa: CASSVGGTSDDIQYF; cdr3_nt: TGTGCCAGCAGCGTAGGCGGGACTAGCGATGACATTCAGTACTTC